Listed here are 23 T cell receptor beta chains from one sample, sequenced in a study of monozygotic twins with inflammatory bowel disease. Each CDR3 protein gets one entry in TCRdb, which reprocessed the 5' RACE reads and gives no DNA. Its table lists some 400,000 distinct CDR3 sequences. Sequencing input: blood. Source of these receptors: a human donor with ulcerative colitis or Crohn's disease, or a healthy co-twin of an affected twin (not recorded which).

The chain couples TRBV19 to TRBJ2-2; there is no DNA to check the TCRdb D call of TRBD2. Germline V CDR1 and CDR2: LNHDA, SQIVND (reference sequence). The CDR3 runs to 18 residues. The chain's CDR3 is CASSPPGASGGYTGELFF.

The gene calls are TRBV7-2 and TRBJ2-7; TCRdb calls TRBD2, which cannot be checked without DNA. Germline loops: CDR1 SGHTA, CDR2 FQGNSA. This CDR3 is 15 amino acids long. CDR3 sequence: CASSSFSGSSYEQYF.

The chain recombines TRBV7-2 with TRBJ2-7; TCRdb lists TRBD2, though no DNA is available to test this call. Germline CDR1 reads SGHTA; CDR2 reads FQGNSA. The CDR3 has 20 residues. The CDR3 sequence: CASSLASSGLAGGPPYEQYF.

This chain joins TRBV7-2 and TRBJ2-1; TCRdb reports TRBD1, a call that lacks DNA to check it against. CDR1 and CDR2 (germline): SGHTA, FQGNSA. This CDR3 region has 14 residues. CDR3 region: CASSSRQGGNEQFF.

The chain carries TRBV15 and TRBJ2-7; the D call of TRBD2 rests on TCRdb alone, since no DNA is present to check it. This CDR3 has 17 residues. Germline loops: CDR1 LNHNV, CDR2 YYDKDF (reference sequence). CDR3 protein: CATSRVMGGSGSYEQYF.

This chain joins TRBV20-1 and TRBJ2-7; without DNA, the TCRdb call of TRBD1 cannot be checked. The CDR3 totals 12 residues. From germline, CDR1 is DFQATT and CDR2 SNEGSKA (reference sequence). This CDR3 reads CSGSTGTYEQYF.

The rearrangement uses TRBV20-1 and TRBJ2-7; TCRdb reports TRBD1, a call that lacks DNA to check it against. Germline lookup yields CDR1 DFQATT and CDR2 SNEGSKA (reference sequence). The CDR3 totals 16 residues. The CDR3 sequence: CSARLRFGGGRGEQYF.

The chain uses TRBV5-1 and TRBJ2-1; the D call of TRBD1 rests on TCRdb alone, since no DNA is present to check it. CDR3 size: 14 residues. Germline-derived CDR1 and CDR2 are SGHRS and YFSETQ. This CDR3 is CASSPPRPNNEQFF. The whole variable domain, remainder taken from reference TRBV5-1 and TRBJ2-1, is KAGVTQTPRYLIKTRGQQVTLSCSPISGHRSVSWYQQTPGQGLQFLFEYFSETQRNKGNFPGRFSGRQFSNSRSEMNVSTLELGDSALYLCASSPPRPNNEQFFGPGTRLTVL.

The rearrangement uses TRBV12-3 or TRBV12-4 and TRBJ2-5; lacking DNA, the TRBD1 call made by TCRdb goes unchecked. The CDR3 sequence is 15 residues long. This CDR3 is CASSLARGAGETQYF.

The CDR3: CASSYSRDPYEQYF. V is TRBV6-5 and J is TRBJ2-7. Germline V gene data show CDR1 as MNHEY and CDR2 as SVGAGI. There are 14 residues in the CDR3.

The chain recombines TRBV7-9 with TRBJ2-1; TCRdb selects TRBD2, and the lack of DNA leaves this call unchecked. Germline assignment: CDR1 SEHNR and CDR2 FQNEAQ (reference sequence). This CDR3 comprises 16 residues. Here the CDR3 reads CASSLGTGAGFDEQFF.

V is TRBV20-1 and J is TRBJ1-5. CDR1 and CDR2 from the germline V gene are DFQATT and SNEGSKA (reference sequence). The CDR3 extends over 13 amino acids. CDR3 sequence: CSAIDSPTQPQHF.

This chain links TRBV7-2 with TRBJ2-1; there is no DNA to check the TCRdb D call of TRBD1. Germline CDR1 SGHTA, CDR2 FQGNSA. The CDR3 totals 12 residues. CDR3 in amino acids: CASNLGTGGEFF. The complete variable domain, with remaining parts taken from reference TRBV7-2 and TRBJ2-1, reads GAGVSQSPSNKVTEKGKDVELRCDPISGHTALYWYRQSLGQGLEFLIYFQGNSAPDKSGLPSDRFSAERTGGSVSTLTIQRTQQEDSAVYLCASNLGTGGEFFGPGTRLTVL.

The chain employs TRBV5-1 and TRBJ1-2. The CDR3 spans 18 residues. Germline V gives CDR1 SGHRS, CDR2 YFSETQ. CDR3 in amino acids: CASSFFPSSGLSWDGYTF.

This chain links TRBV16 with TRBJ1-2; the TCRdb D gene call, TRBD1, has no DNA to confirm it. CDR1 is KGHSY and CDR2 is FQNENV in the germline V gene. CDR3 length: 16 amino acids. CDR3: CASSHGAREANYGYTF.

The chain employs TRBV30 and TRBJ2-3. The CDR3 sequence is 13 residues long. The V gene's germline CDR1 is GTSNPN and CDR2 SVGIG (reference sequence). The CDR3 here is CAWSESGPDTQYF.

V usage is TRBV6-6 and J usage is TRBJ1-1. Germline V CDR1 and CDR2: MNHNY, SVGAGI (reference sequence). This CDR3 has 14 amino acids. This CDR3 reads CASSFPTSWTEAFF.

The J gene is TRBJ1-2, the V gene TRBV18; absent DNA, TCRdb's TRBD1 call cannot be checked. Germline-derived CDR1 and CDR2 are KGHSH and LQKENI. The CDR3 contains 14 residues. CDR3 sequence reads: CASSPLGQGRGYTF.

The V gene is TRBV9, the J gene TRBJ1-6; TCRdb's D call, TRBD1, is unchecked because there is no DNA. This CDR3 has 14 amino acids. Germline V gene sequence: CDR1 SGDLS, CDR2 YYNGEE. CDR3 sequence: CASSVGTSESPLHF. Looking up the rest from reference TRBV9 and TRBJ1-6 gives the full variable domain: DSGVTQTPKHLITATGQRVTLRCSPRSGDLSVYWYQQSLDQGLQFLIQYYNGEERAKGNILERFSAQQFPDLHSELNLSSLELGDSALYFCASSVGTSESPLHFGNGTRLTVT.

The rearrangement links TRBV29-1 to TRBJ1-1; the D call of TRBD1 rests on TCRdb alone, since no DNA is present to check it. The germline gives CDR1 SQVTM, CDR2 ANQGSEA. This CDR3 region has 14 residues. CDR3 protein: CSVGQGNMNTEAFF.

The J gene is TRBJ1-2, the V gene TRBV5-1; checking the TCRdb D call of TRBD1 is not possible without DNA. The CDR3 loop spans 15 amino acids. Germline assignment: CDR1 SGHRS and CDR2 YFSETQ. The chain's CDR3 is CASSPPTGVNYGYTF.

The chain is built from TRBV29-1 and TRBJ1-1. CDR3 length equals 14 residues. CDR1 is SQVTM and CDR2 is ANQGSEA in the germline V gene. CDR3 sequence: CSVEPTAGSTEAFF.

The gene calls are TRBV4-3 and TRBJ1-5; TCRdb outputs TRBD1, but without DNA this stays unchecked. The CDR3 extends over 16 amino acids. Germline V gene data show CDR1 as LGHNA and CDR2 as YSLEER. The CDR3 sequence is CASSQEGDSRNQPQHF.